This TCR beta chain originates from a study of T-cell reconstitution after alpha-beta-depleted transplantation in children. This clonotype was observed at least ten times. It was with unique molecular identifiers that the TCRbeta library was prepared. From the PCR reads, TCRdb called clonotypes with MiXCR, one entry per CDR3 protein. The sample consists of about 260,000 distinct CDR3 sequences, 6.5% to 9% of them appearing once. The source is a male patient between 10 and 17 years old who had a stem cell transplant for acute lymphoblastic leukemia, so the T cells may come from the graft donor. This sample comprised PBMCs, mostly from graft donor cells, obtained 180 days after TCRalphabeta/CD19-depleted stem cell transplant.

The CDR3 sequence: CASSHASGGDNEQFF. Written as DNA, the CDR3 is TGTGCCAGCAGCCACGCTAGCGGGGGGGACAATGAGCAGTTCTTC. The chain joins TRBV4-2 to TRBJ2-1; 12 bases align to TRBD2. Germline assignment: CDR1 LGHNA and CDR2 YNFKEQ. This CDR3 spans 15 amino acids. With V trimmed by 3 bases and J by 5 bases, 2 bases remained unmatched.